The sequence of this TCR beta chain was determined in a study of shared clonotypes between healthy human individuals. The V and J ends lost 6 bases and 4 bases respectively, with 10 bases between them. This CDR3 is built from 12 residues. Germline loops: CDR1 LNHDA, CDR2 SQIVND (reference sequence). Naive CD8 cells lacked CD45RO, underwent positive selection for CCR7 and left out terminally differentiated effector memory CD45RA+ cells. Concerning this clone itself: Its antigen is as yet unknown.

Here immunoSEQ multiplex PCR was the method, and the copy in TCRdb shows in-frame clones only, minus some. The table has hundreds of thousands of clones, roughly 96% seen once. Study-wide results and limits: Generally, naive subsets (rather than memory subsets) showed larger estimated richness.

The source is a woman aged 30 to 39 in good health. Sequenced material: naive CD8+ T cells sorted from blood. The J gene is TRBJ2-7, the V gene TRBV19, with a tentative D call TRBD1 (6 bases). This chain's CDR3 is CASSGTTYEQYF. CDR3 bases: TGTGCCAGTAGCGGGACAACGTACGAGCAGTACTTC.